This TCR beta chain was sequenced in a study of blood T cell repertoires in COVID-19. Study information: The origin of the acute and convalescent COVID-19 samples was the United States, Italy and Spain. The cDNA or gDNA used as material had been derived from T cells, B-cell-depleted T cells, or PBMCs.

Only in-frame clones appear in the TCRdb table, and some are missing; sequencing was by immunoSEQ multiplex PCR. Of about 230,000 clones detected, 85% to 90% appear once; the ten largest clones hold around a tenth. Unmatched junction bases numbered 9, after V lost 2 bases and J lost 11 bases. This CDR3 has 14 residues. Germline-derived CDR1 and CDR2 are MNHEY and SVGEGT. The Seattle site enrolled patients during active infection and followed them longitudinally. The V and J genes are TRBV6-2 or TRBV6-3 and TRBJ1-1, with 9 bases matching TRBD1. The sequencing sample was made of peripheral blood. This sequence originates from a man aged 50 to 60 with COVID-19, enrolled during active disease. The CDR3 nucleotides are TGTGCCAGCAGTTACGTAACCGGGACAGGGAAGGCTTTCTTT. It specifies CASSYVTGTGKAFF.